These 13 T cell receptor beta chains were all obtained from the same sample, sequenced in a study of CD8 T cells in ankylosing spondylitis. Their recognized antigens are unknown. TCRdb fed the 5' RACE reads into MiXCR, producing one record per CDR3 protein. The sample has about 840,000 distinct CDR3 sequences; approximately 12% are singletons. Broader study findings: It appeared that ankylosing spondylitis blood was characterized by a TCR beta motif of several highly homologous variants.

Sequences were obtained from blood, either unsorted or a sorted T cell fraction (not recorded which). These receptors came from a male donor with ankylosing spondylitis.

This clonotype was detected only a few times. The genes are TRBV29-1 and TRBJ1-1; D is perhaps TRBD1 (6 bases). V was pared by 6 bases and J by 2 bases, with 16 bases between. Germline loops: CDR1 SQVTM, CDR2 ANQGSEA. The CDR3 is 14 residues long. The chain's CDR3 is CSVRIRGSNTEAFF. The CDR3 region has the DNA TGCAGCGTGCGTATCAGGGGTTCTAACACTGAAGCTTTCTTT. The full variable domain, completed using reference TRBV29-1 and TRBJ1-1, is SAVISQKPSRDICQRGTSLTIQCQVDSQVTMMFWYRQQPGQSLTLIATANQGSEATYESGFVIDKFPISRPNLTFSTLTVSNMSPEDSSIYLCSVRIRGSNTEAFFGQGTRLTVV.

The chain has TRBV7-9 and TRBJ2-7; no clear D gene. CDR1 SEHNR and CDR2 FQNEAQ come from the germline V gene (reference sequence). Trimming took 3 bases from V and 5 from J, leaving 8 bases between them. CDR3 length equals 12 residues. The CDR3 region is CASSFQHDEQYF. The CDR3 DNA is TGTGCCAGCAGCTTCCAACATGACGAGCAGTACTTC.

The sample holds a few counts of this clonotype. The chain couples TRBV5-5 to TRBJ1-2; 12 bases agree with TRBD1. Germline V gene lookup returns CDR1 SGHKS and CDR2 YYEKEE (reference sequence). This CDR3 region has 18 residues. Trimming took 0 bases from V and 4 from J; bases not matched to a gene: 10. CDR3 in amino acids: CASSLAGGQGARVYGYTF. The CDR3 nucleotides are TGTGCCAGCAGCTTGGCCGGGGGACAGGGGGCGCGAGTCTATGGCTACACCTTC.

V and J are TRBV6-5 and TRBJ2-3; D is unresolved. CDR3 length equals 14 residues. Germline V gene data show CDR1 as MNHEY and CDR2 as SVGAGI. Trimming removed 0 bases at V and 6 bases at J, with 10 bases between. As DNA, the CDR3 is TGTGCCAGCAGTTACTCGTATGAGGTCGATACGCAGTATTTT. Translated, it gives CASSYSYEVDTQYF.

The chain is built from TRBV6-5 and TRBJ1-1; no definite D call. V lost 2 bases, J lost 4 bases, and 14 bases lay in between. CDR3 length: 15 amino acids. The germline gives CDR1 MNHEY, CDR2 SVGAGI. The CDR3 region is CASSYRVLGGTEAFF. The CDR3, as DNA: TGTGCCAGCAGTTACCGGGTCCTAGGAGGCACTGAAGCTTTCTTT.

The CDR3 is CSARAQRFSGNTIYF. The CDR3 DNA reads as TGCAGTGCTAGAGCCCAACGGTTCTCTGGAAACACCATATATTTT. This sequence joins TRBV20-1 and TRBJ1-3; no firm D call. The germline V gene encodes CDR1 DFQATT and CDR2 SNEGSKA (reference sequence). V dropped 1 base and J dropped 0 bases, with 10 bases sitting between them. The CDR3 length is 15 residues.

This clonotype was seen only a few times. The chain has TRBV4-2 and TRBJ2-2, with 8 bases lining up with TRBD2. Trimming removed 2 bases from V and 3 bases from J; junction bases left unmatched: 5. CDR1 is LGHNA and CDR2 is YNFKEQ in the germline V gene. The CDR3 sequence is 16 residues long. In nucleotides, the CDR3 is TGTGCCAGCAGCCAAAACGGGGGGGTAGACACCGGGGAGCTGTTTTTT. It specifies CASSQNGGVDTGELFF.

This clonotype was observed a few times. The genes are TRBV20-1 and TRBJ2-1; tentative D call: TRBD2 (5 bases). The germline V and J ends were trimmed by 7 bases and 0 bases, with 22 bases remaining between them. Germline V CDR1 and CDR2: DFQATT, SNEGSKA (reference sequence). This CDR3 spans 17 amino acids. The CDR3: CSVSEAQTMNSYNEQFF. The CDR3 coding sequence is TGCAGTGTCTCCGAAGCGCAGACTATGAACTCCTACAATGAGCAGTTCTTC.

The sample holds a few counts of this clonotype. CDR3 in amino acids: CASSESGTSGGVDTQYF. CDR3 nucleotides: TGTGCCAGCAGCGAATCCGGGACTAGCGGGGGGGTAGATACGCAGTATTTT. The chain couples TRBV9 to TRBJ2-3, with TRBD2 matching 16 bases. V lost 3 bases and J lost 5; bases outside the gene matches: 6. Germline CDR1 is SGDLS and CDR2 is YYNGEE. The CDR3 is made up of 17 amino acids.

This clonotype was counted a few times. This chain links TRBV5-1 with TRBJ2-7; D is possibly TRBD2 (5 bases). Germline CDR1 is SGHRS and CDR2 is YFSETQ. Trimming removed 5 bases at V and 3 bases at J, with 21 bases between. The CDR3 has 16 residues. The CDR3 nucleotides read TGCGCCAGCAGACCCTTTCAAGGGAGTACTTTCTACGAGCAGTACTTC. This sequence encodes CASRPFQGSTFYEQYF.

This clonotype turned up a few times. CDR3 protein: CASSLSRRGEQYF. DNA for the CDR3: TGTGCCAGCAGTTTATCCAGACGCGGCGAGCAGTACTTC. The chain is built from TRBV27 and TRBJ2-7; no clear D. This CDR3 has 13 amino acids. Germline values: CDR1 MNHEY, CDR2 SMNVEV (reference sequence). V was cut by 0 bases and J by 6 bases, with 9 bases left in between.

In this sample, this clonotype turned up a few times. CDR3 nucleotides: TGTGCCAGCAGCTTAGTTTTTAAGACAGCCACTCCCAACTATGGCTACACCTTC. It translates to CASSLVFKTATPNYGYTF. The rearrangement uses TRBV11-2 and TRBJ1-2; possible D gene TRBD1, 5 bases. CDR1 and CDR2 from the germline V gene are SGHAT and FQNNGV. V gave up 1 base and J gave up 2 bases, with 20 bases separating them. This CDR3 has 18 residues. Full variable domain (rest looked up from reference TRBV11-2 and TRBJ1-2): EAGVAQSPRYKIIEKRQSVAFWCNPISGHATLYWYQQILGQGPKLLIQFQNNGVVDDSQLPKDRFSAERLKGVDSTLKIQPAKLEDSAVYLCASSLVFKTATPNYGYTFGSGTRLTVV.

The chain is built from TRBV7-2 and TRBJ2-7; possible D gene TRBD1, 7 bases. CDR1 is SGHTA, CDR2 FQGNSA, per germline. The CDR3 is 15 amino acids. Trimming removed 5 bases from V and 2 bases from J, with 16 bases in between. The CDR3 spells CASSRYRGLTYEQYF. DNA for the CDR3: TGTGCCAGCAGCCGTTACAGGGGACTTACCTACGAGCAGTACTTC.